This TCR beta chain was captured in a study of cytomegalovirus exposure and HLA in healthy donors. The CDR3 contains 14 residues. J lost 6 bases, V lost 5 bases, and 9 bases had no gene match. Germline values: CDR1 MNHEY, CDR2 SVGAGI. PCR amplification relied on 60 Vbeta primers (plus 13 Jbeta primers). TCRdb's copy holds only in-frame clones and misses some; the assay was immunoSEQ multiplex PCR. The data show approximately 130,000 clones, less than 80% seen once. This chain joins TRBV6-5 and TRBJ2-7; the match to TRBD1 covers 8 bases. This TCR was recovered from a man aged 45 to 65 in good health and CMV-seropositive. The material sequenced was PBMCs. The CDR3 protein is CASSRSGQGGEQYF. CDR3 sequence (DNA): TGTGCCAGCAGTAGAAGCGGACAGGGCGGCGAGCAGTACTTC.